A single sample is the source of the 5 T cell receptor beta chains below, sequenced in a study of T cell responses to AZD1222 COVID-19 vaccine. Clones were read by immunoSEQ multiplex PCR, and TCRdb kept only the in-frame ones, dropping some. The sample contains about 120,000 clones, roughly 89% of which appear only once. The source was peripheral blood, collected 28 days after the second AZD1222 dose. The origin of the receptors is an adult who received the AZD1222 COVID-19 vaccine.

The gene calls are TRBV4-3 and TRBJ1-4; 9 bases match TRBD1. Unmatched junction bases numbered 5, after V lost 4 bases and J lost 5 bases. Germline V gene sequence: CDR1 LGHNA, CDR2 YSLEER. The CDR3 has 15 amino acids. As DNA, the CDR3 is TGCGCCAGCAGCCCCCGAGGGACAGGGAATGAAAAACTGTTTTTT. This sequence encodes CASSPRGTGNEKLFF.

The chain links TRBV11-2 to TRBJ1-6, with D unresolved. The CDR3 consists of 14 residues. Trimming shortened V by 5 bases and J by 0 bases, and 5 bases separated the two germline ends. Germline V gives CDR1 SGHAT, CDR2 FQNNGV. CDR3 sequence reads: CASSPLSYNSPLHF. DNA for the CDR3: TGTGCCAGCAGCCCACTCTCCTATAATTCACCCCTCCACTTT.

This sequence joins TRBV7-9 and TRBJ2-1; possible D gene TRBD1, 6 bases. The CDR3 has 15 amino acids. The V end lost 5 bases, the J end lost 2 bases, and 13 bases lay between the germline ends. Per the germline V gene, CDR1 is SEHNR and CDR2 is FQNEAQ (reference sequence). The CDR3 sequence: CASSPSQGTYNEQFF. DNA for the CDR3: TGTGCCAGCAGCCCATCTCAGGGGACCTACAATGAGCAGTTCTTC.

The rearrangement uses TRBV7-2 and TRBJ1-1, with a possible D match to TRBD1 (5 bases). V shed 1 base and J shed 2 bases, with 8 bases lying between them. The V gene's germline CDR1 is SGHTA and CDR2 FQGNSA. The CDR3 is 14 amino acids. Here the CDR3 reads CASSLGGGNTEAFF. The CDR3 DNA reads as TGTGCCAGCAGCTTAGGGGGGGGAAACACTGAAGCTTTCTTT.

The CDR3 spells CASSPGTSSYNEQFF. For the CDR3, the DNA is TGTGCCAGCTCACCCGGGACTAGTTCCTACAATGAGCAGTTCTTC. V gene TRBV18 combines with J gene TRBJ2-1, with TRBD2 identical over 8 bases. From germline, CDR1 is KGHSH and CDR2 LQKENI. This CDR3 spans 15 amino acids. V was pared by 3 bases and J by 1 base, with 2 bases of the junction left unmatched.